The 31 T cell receptor beta chains below come from one sample, sequenced in a study of blood T cells in healthy people across ages. Using a J-beta primer mix together with a sample-barcoded 5' primer, a second PCR was run for roughly 6 to 11 cycles. TCRdb recomputed calls from the 5' RACE reads with MiXCR, one row per CDR3 protein. Of roughly 1,300,000 distinct CDR3 sequences listed, approximately 59% are singletons. The sample consisted of blood. These receptors originate from a man between 18 and 35 years old in good health.

This clonotype has just a few counts. This rearrangement joins TRBV6-1 to TRBJ1-5, with 7 bases that match TRBD1. Germline V gene data show CDR1 as MNHNS and CDR2 as SASEGT. V trimming: 2 bases; J trimming: 6 bases; junction bases outside the gene matches: 10. The CDR3 totals 16 residues. Here the CDR3 DNA reads TGTGCCAGCAGTGAATCCTTGTCAGGGGGAAGTCAGCCCCAGCATTTT. It is translated as CASSESLSGGSQPQHF.

V usage is TRBV3-1 and J usage is TRBJ2-1; TRBD2 agrees at 14 bases. Trimming cost V 4 bases and J 4 bases; bases outside gene matches: 6. This CDR3 has 17 amino acids. Germline values: CDR1 LGHDT, CDR2 YNNKEL (reference sequence). CDR3 region: CASSRRTSGRLYNEQFF. The CDR3 DNA is TGTGCCAGCAGCCGGCGGACTAGCGGGAGGTTATACAATGAGCAGTTCTTC.

The genes are TRBV3-1 and TRBJ1-2; 9 nucleotides align to TRBD1. The length of the CDR3 is 14 residues. In germline, CDR1 is LGHDT, CDR2 YNNKEL (reference sequence). Trimming took 4 bases from V and 6 from J; bases not matched to a gene: 6. The CDR3 region is CASSLRTGENGYTF. The CDR3 DNA reads as TGTGCCAGCAGCCTTCGGACAGGGGAGAATGGCTACACCTTC.

This clonotype came up a few times. The rearrangement links TRBV18 to TRBJ2-5; no clear D gene. The end of the DNA is better explained by TRBJ2-7, so the J call may be wrong. The CDR3 is 12 amino acids. Germline V gives CDR1 KGHSH, CDR2 LQKENI. The CDR3: CASSPQEDEQYF. The CDR3 DNA follows: TGTGCCAGCTCACCGCAAGAAGACGAGCAGTACTTC.

This clonotype has more than one count but fewer than ten. The chain recombines TRBV12-3 or TRBV12-4 with TRBJ2-7, with D tentatively TRBD2 (6 bases). Trimming took off 3 bases at V and 2 bases at J, with 11 bases between the two ends. The CDR3 is made up of 14 amino acids. CDR3: CASSFPGEAYEQYF. For the CDR3, the DNA is TGTGCCAGCAGTTTTCCCGGGGAGGCCTACGAGCAGTACTTC.

This clonotype was counted a single time. The gene calls are TRBV4-1 and TRBJ1-3; D perhaps matches TRBD1 (5 bases). CDR3 size: 15 residues. Trimming took 1 base from V and 2 from J, leaving 9 bases between them. Per the germline V gene, CDR1 is MGHRA and CDR2 is YSYEKL. The CDR3 DNA follows: TGCGCCAGCAGCCAAGGGGGACCCGCTGGAAACACCATATATTTT. Its protein is CASSQGGPAGNTIYF.

On this clonotype: This may stem from a read error, because a much larger clone lies one nucleotide away. This chain connects TRBV4-1 to TRBJ2-7; 12 bases line up with TRBD2. The V gene's germline CDR1 is MGHRA and CDR2 YSYEKL. CDR3 length: 16 residues. J was trimmed by 7 bases and V by 4 bases; bases with no gene match: 11. The CDR3 is CASSLGLAGSYNEQYF. The CDR3, as DNA: TGCGCCAGCAGCCTCGGACTAGCGGGATCCTACAATGAGCAGTACTTC.

The V and J genes are TRBV12-5 and TRBJ1-2; 9 bases align to TRBD1. The germline CDR1 and CDR2 sequences are LGHNT and FRNRAP. CDR3 length: 14 residues. V was clipped by 5 bases and J by 3 bases; unmatched bases: 4. CDR3 amino acids: CASGPGQGYYGYTF. CDR3 DNA: TGTGCTAGTGGTCCGGGACAGGGATACTATGGCTACACCTTC.

The rearrangement links TRBV6-1 to TRBJ2-7, with 15 bases matching TRBD2. Germline V gives CDR1 MNHNS, CDR2 SASEGT. The CDR3 spans 18 residues. The ends lost 5 bases at V and 7 bases at J; junction bases unmatched: 15. In DNA, the CDR3 is TGTGCCAGCAGTCGAGTAATTCCCGGGACTAGCGGGAGGAAGGAGCAGTACTTC. This codes for CASSRVIPGTSGRKEQYF.

The J gene is TRBJ2-2, the V gene TRBV28; D tentatively fits TRBD1 or TRBD2 (5 bases each). V was shortened by 5 bases and J by 3 bases, with 13 bases between the two germline ends. This CDR3 is 15 amino acids long. The germline CDR1 and CDR2 sequences are MDHEN and SYDVKM. This CDR3 is CASSGDRVDTGELFF. In DNA, the CDR3 is TGTGCCAGCAGTGGGGACCGAGTAGACACCGGGGAGCTGTTTTTT.

The V gene is TRBV14, the J gene TRBJ2-3; D might be TRBD2 (7 bases). The V end lost 4 bases, the J end lost 6 bases, and 14 bases lay between the germline ends. Looked up from germline, CDR1 is SGHDN and CDR2 is FVKESK. The CDR3 covers 14 residues. The CDR3 sequence: CASSPYKGGDTQYF. The CDR3 DNA sequence: TGTGCCAGCAGCCCCTATAAGGGGGGGGATACGCAGTATTTT.

To note about this clonotype: One junction end disagrees with the germline gene, perhaps due to a read error. This sequence joins TRBV28 and TRBJ2-7; D remains ambiguous. Germline V lookup: CDR1 MDHEN, CDR2 SYDVKM. The length of the CDR3 is 14 residues. Here the CDR3 DNA reads TGTGCCAGCAGTTTCGTTGGCAGCTCCTACGAGCGGTACTTC. Its translation: CASSFVGSSYERYF.

The J gene is TRBJ1-5, the V gene TRBV4-2; D unresolved. The CDR3 contains 14 residues. V was shortened by 0 bases and J by 9 bases, with 12 bases between the two germline ends. Germline loops: CDR1 LGHNA, CDR2 YNFKEQ. The CDR3 spells CASSQDGTGGPQHF. For the CDR3, the DNA is TGTGCCAGCAGCCAAGATGGTACGGGTGGGCCCCAGCATTTT.

CDR3 sequence: CASSSPGWYEQYF. CDR3 nucleotides: TGTGCCAGCAGTTCCCCAGGGTGGTACGAGCAGTACTTC. This rearrangement joins TRBV7-8 to TRBJ2-5; D might be TRBD1 (5 bases). The J call may be mistaken, given a closer DNA end match to TRBJ2-7. The CDR3 covers 13 residues. Germline assignment: CDR1 SGHVS and CDR2 FQNEAQ.

This clonotype was recorded a few times. Germline and junction disagree at one end, which may indicate a read error. The chain has TRBV27 and TRBJ2-7; 13 nucleotides align to TRBD2. The germline gives CDR1 MNHEY, CDR2 SMNVEV (reference sequence). CDR3 length: 14 amino acids. The CDR3 loop is CAGSPGLAGYEQYF. CDR3 DNA: TGTGCCGGCAGCCCGGGACTAGCGGGATACGAGCAGTACTTC.

This sequence joins TRBV7-2 and TRBJ2-3; D is possibly TRBD2 (5 bases). Germline V gene lookup returns CDR1 SGHTA and CDR2 FQGNSA. There are 14 residues in the CDR3. Trimming left V 3 bases short and J 0 bases short, with 7 bases between. CDR3 protein: CASSFWESTDTQYF. CDR3 coding DNA: TGTGCCAGCAGCTTTTGGGAGAGCACAGATACGCAGTATTTT.

This clonotype was observed a few times. This chain uses TRBV20-1 with TRBJ2-7; TRBD1 matches at 9 bases. V was pared by 3 bases and J by 2 bases, with 8 bases of the junction left unmatched. From germline, CDR1 is DFQATT and CDR2 SNEGSKA (reference sequence). The length of the CDR3 is 15 residues. CDR3 sequence reads: CSASRDRGTTYEQYF. The CDR3 bases are TGCAGTGCTAGTAGAGACAGGGGGACTACCTACGAGCAGTACTTC.

V usage is TRBV29-1 and J usage is TRBJ2-7; TRBD1 is a possible D gene (6 bases). The V and J ends lost 4 bases and 3 bases respectively, with 25 bases between them. Germline V gene data show CDR1 as SQVTM and CDR2 as ANQGSEA. The CDR3 extends over 17 amino acids. In nucleotides, the CDR3 is TGCAGCGTTGTAGGGGATATTTGGGGGCCGGGTCACTACGAGCAGTACTTC. Translating it yields CSVVGDIWGPGHYEQYF.

This clonotype turned up a few times. The chain joins TRBV2 to TRBJ2-5; D remains unclear. The CDR3 extends over 12 amino acids. Germline V gene lookup returns CDR1 SNHLY and CDR2 FYNNEI. V was trimmed by 7 bases and J by 7 bases, leaving 13 bases between them. CDR3 DNA sequence: TGTGCCAGCAACGTGGAAGGCGGGACCCAGTACTTC. Its translation is CASNVEGGTQYF.

This clonotype was seen more than once but under ten times. This chain connects TRBV6-1 to TRBJ2-4; D is undetermined. CDR1 and CDR2 (germline): MNHNS, SASEGT. With 1 base removed from V and 0 bases from J, the gap between germline ends came to 7 bases. CDR3 length: 15 amino acids. The CDR3, as DNA: TGTGCCAGCAGTGAAGTTCAGCTAGCCAAAAACATTCAGTACTTC. Amino acids: CASSEVQLAKNIQYF.

A word on this clonotype: This may be a read error, as it is one base from a much larger clone. The gene calls are TRBV15 and TRBJ2-4; no firm D call. TRBJ2-5 explains the end of the DNA better; the J call may be wrong. Germline V gene data show CDR1 as LNHNV and CDR2 as YYDKDF (reference sequence). The CDR3 runs 11 residues. DNA of the CDR3: TGTGCCACCAGCAGAGCAGAGACCCAGTACTTC. As protein: CATSRAETQYF.

This chain links TRBV5-1 with TRBJ2-7; tentative D call: TRBD1 (7 bases). V lost 1 base and J 5 bases, leaving 16 bases between the germline ends. Per germline, CDR1 SGHRS and CDR2 YFSETQ. This CDR3 region has 15 residues. The CDR3 DNA reads TGCGCCAGCAGCTTGTTTTGGGGCAGGGGGGACGAGCAGTACTTC. It yields the protein CASSLFWGRGDEQYF.

The J gene is TRBJ1-5, the V gene TRBV21-1; the D call TRBD1 from the table was never checked on the DNA. TRBV21-1 is a pseudogene. The length of the CDR3 is 15 residues. The CDR3 bases are TGTGCCAGCAGCCCACGGACACGGGGAAGTCAGCCCCAGCATTTT. Encoded protein: CASSPRTRGSQPQHF.

The chain combines TRBV29-1 with TRBJ1-2; D possibly corresponds to TRBD1 (5 bases). The V gene's germline CDR1 is SQVTM and CDR2 ANQGSEA. The CDR3 runs to 13 residues. Between the trimmed V and J ends, which lost 3 bases and 6 bases, there was a span of 14 bases. The CDR3 DNA is TGCAGCGTTGACTTTGGGACGTTCGATGGCTACACCTTC. This gives the protein CSVDFGTFDGYTF.

This clonotype was seen just once. J is TRBJ1-6 and V is TRBV28; D call uncertain. Trimming took 3 bases from V and 17 from J, leaving 14 bases between them. Germline V lookup: CDR1 MDHEN, CDR2 SYDVKM. The CDR3 sequence is 12 residues long. CDR3 residues: CASSFPLDTVHF. For the CDR3, the DNA is TGTGCCAGCAGTTTTCCTCTCGACACCGTCCACTTT.

The chain is built from TRBV20-1 and TRBJ2-1; the D is unclear. Germline CDR1 reads DFQATT; CDR2 reads SNEGSKA (reference sequence). This CDR3 is built from 12 residues. The V and J ends lost 4 bases and 7 bases respectively, with 11 bases between them. CDR3: CSAIASGNEQFF. As DNA, the CDR3 is TGCAGTGCTATTGCGTCCGGGAATGAGCAGTTCTTC.

This clonotype has only a few counts. The gene calls are TRBV6-6 and TRBJ2-1, with 11 bases matching TRBD2. The CDR3 length is 14 residues. The V gene's germline CDR1 is MNHNY and CDR2 SVGAGI (reference sequence). J lost 4 bases, V lost 7 bases, and 3 bases had no gene match. CDR3 DNA sequence: TGTGCCAGCACCAGGACTAGCGGGTACAATGAGCAGTTCTTC. Its protein is CASTRTSGYNEQFF.

The rearrangement links TRBV20-1 to TRBJ1-6; D remains ambiguous. Germline values: CDR1 DFQATT, CDR2 SNEGSKA (reference sequence). The CDR3 consists of 13 residues. The V and J ends lost 6 bases and 8 bases respectively, with 14 bases between them. The CDR3 region has the DNA TGCAGTGCCATAGAAGGACCCTATTCACCCCTCCACTTT. This sequence encodes CSAIEGPYSPLHF.

The V call is TRBV27, the J call TRBJ2-7; 7 bases match TRBD2. CDR1 MNHEY and CDR2 SMNVEV come from the germline V gene (reference sequence). The CDR3 contains 16 residues. Germline trimming cut 7 bases from V and 0 bases from J; bases unmatched to any gene: 12. DNA of the CDR3: TGTGCCAGCAACATACACGGGGGGATGAGCTCCTACGAGCAGTACTTC. This encodes CASNIHGGMSSYEQYF.

The chain combines TRBV12-3 or TRBV12-4 with TRBJ2-5; possible D gene TRBD2, 5 bases. V shed 0 bases and J shed 4 bases, with 9 bases lying between them. This CDR3 region has 14 residues. The CDR3 sequence: CASSLAGASETQYF. CDR3 DNA sequence: TGTGCCAGCAGTTTAGCGGGAGCTTCAGAGACCCAGTACTTC.

CDR3 DNA sequence: TGTGCCACCAGCCCGGGACAGGGGGCCAACACAGATACGCAGTATTTT. It is translated as CATSPGQGANTDTQYF. The V gene is TRBV15, the J gene TRBJ2-3, with TRBD1 matching 12 bases. With 5 bases clipped from V and 2 bases from J, the junction kept 5 bases outside the gene matches. This CDR3 is 16 amino acids long. The germline V gene encodes CDR1 LNHNV and CDR2 YYDKDF (reference sequence).